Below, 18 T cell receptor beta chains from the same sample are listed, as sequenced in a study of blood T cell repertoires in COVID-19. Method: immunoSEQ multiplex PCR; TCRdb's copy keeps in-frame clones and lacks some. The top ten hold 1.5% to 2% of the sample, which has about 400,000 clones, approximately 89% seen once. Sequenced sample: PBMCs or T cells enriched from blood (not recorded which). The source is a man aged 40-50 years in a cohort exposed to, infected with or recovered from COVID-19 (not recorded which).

This CDR3 reads CASSQVPGGNTEAFF. As DNA, the CDR3 is TGTGCCAGCAGCCAAGTTCCGGGGGGGAACACTGAAGCTTTCTTT. The V gene is TRBV3-1 (or the pseudogene TRBV3-2), the J gene TRBJ1-1; D is possibly TRBD1 (5 bases). Trimming took off 1 base at V and 1 base at J, with 10 bases between the two ends. CDR1 and CDR2 (germline): LGHDT, YNNKEL (reference sequence). CDR3 size: 15 residues.

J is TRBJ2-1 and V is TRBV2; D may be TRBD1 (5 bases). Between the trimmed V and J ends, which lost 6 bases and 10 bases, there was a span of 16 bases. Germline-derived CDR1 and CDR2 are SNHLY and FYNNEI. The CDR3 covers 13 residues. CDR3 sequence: CASRGPSPEEQFF. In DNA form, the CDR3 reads TGTGCCAGCAGGGGGCCTAGTCCCGAAGAGCAGTTCTTC.

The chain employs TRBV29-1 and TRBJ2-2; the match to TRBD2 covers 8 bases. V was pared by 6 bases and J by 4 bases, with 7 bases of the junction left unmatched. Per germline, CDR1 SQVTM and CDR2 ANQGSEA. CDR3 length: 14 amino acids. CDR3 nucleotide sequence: TGCAGCGTAGAGCGGGAGTTAGGCACCGGGGAGCTGTTTTTT. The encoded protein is CSVERELGTGELFF.

Here the CDR3 reads CASSPGQQSYGYTF. CDR3 coding DNA: TGTGCCAGCAGTCCGGGACAGCAGTCCTATGGCTACACCTTC. The chain carries TRBV27 and TRBJ1-2, with 7 bases fitting TRBD1. V shed 5 bases and J 4 bases; nucleotides not matched to a gene: 7. The CDR3 extends over 14 amino acids. CDR1 is MNHEY, CDR2 SMNVEV, per germline (reference sequence).

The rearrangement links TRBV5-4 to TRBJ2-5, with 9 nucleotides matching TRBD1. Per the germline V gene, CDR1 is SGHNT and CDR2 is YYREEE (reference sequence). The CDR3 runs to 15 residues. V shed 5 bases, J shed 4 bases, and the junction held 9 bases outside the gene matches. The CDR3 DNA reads TGTGCCAGCAGTATGAAACAGGGGGCAGGAGAGACCCAGTACTTC. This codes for CASSMKQGAGETQYF.

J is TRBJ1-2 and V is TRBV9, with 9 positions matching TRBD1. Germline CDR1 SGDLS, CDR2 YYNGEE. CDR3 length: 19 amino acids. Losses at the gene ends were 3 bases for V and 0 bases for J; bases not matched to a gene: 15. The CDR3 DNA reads TGTGCCAGCAGCGCCCGACAGCCCGGGACAGGGCGATCTAACTATGGCTACACCTTC. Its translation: CASSARQPGTGRSNYGYTF.

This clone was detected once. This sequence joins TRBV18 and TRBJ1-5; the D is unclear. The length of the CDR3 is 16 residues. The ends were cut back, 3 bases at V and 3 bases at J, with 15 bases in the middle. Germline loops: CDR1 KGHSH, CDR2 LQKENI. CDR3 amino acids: CASSPLSPLYNQPQHF. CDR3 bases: TGTGCCAGCTCACCCTTATCCCCTCTTTACAATCAGCCCCAGCATTTT.

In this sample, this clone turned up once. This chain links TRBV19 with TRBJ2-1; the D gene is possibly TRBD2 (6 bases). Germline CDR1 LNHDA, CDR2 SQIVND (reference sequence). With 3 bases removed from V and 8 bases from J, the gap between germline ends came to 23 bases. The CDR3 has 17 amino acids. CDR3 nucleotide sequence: TGTGCCAGTAGTATCTCTAGGGTGCGGGGAGAGGATCATGAGCAGTTCTTC. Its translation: CASSISRVRGEDHEQFF.

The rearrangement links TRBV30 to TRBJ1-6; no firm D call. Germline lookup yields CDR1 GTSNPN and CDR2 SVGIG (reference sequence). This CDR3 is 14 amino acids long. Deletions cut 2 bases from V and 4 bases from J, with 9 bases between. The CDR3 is CAWSMGSYNSPLHF. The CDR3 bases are TGTGCCTGGAGTATGGGCAGTTATAATTCACCCCTCCACTTT.

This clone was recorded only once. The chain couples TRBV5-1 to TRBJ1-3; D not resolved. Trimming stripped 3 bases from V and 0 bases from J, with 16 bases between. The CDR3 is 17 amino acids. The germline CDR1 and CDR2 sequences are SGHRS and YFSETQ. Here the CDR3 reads CASSYSKSGGSGNTIYF. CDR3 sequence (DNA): TGCGCCAGCAGCTATAGCAAGTCGGGTGGCTCTGGAAACACCATATATTTT.

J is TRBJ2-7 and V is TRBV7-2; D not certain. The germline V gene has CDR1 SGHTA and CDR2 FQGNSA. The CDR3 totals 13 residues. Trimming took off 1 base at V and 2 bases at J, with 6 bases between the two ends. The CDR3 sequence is CASSLDLAYEQYF. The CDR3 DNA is TGTGCCAGCAGCTTAGACTTAGCCTACGAGCAGTACTTC.

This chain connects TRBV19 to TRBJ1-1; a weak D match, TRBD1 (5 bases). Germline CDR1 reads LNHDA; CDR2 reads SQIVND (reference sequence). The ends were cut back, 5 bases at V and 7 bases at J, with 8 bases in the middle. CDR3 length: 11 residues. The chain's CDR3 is CASSVRDEAFF. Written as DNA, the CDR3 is TGTGCCAGTAGTGTCAGGGATGAAGCTTTCTTT.

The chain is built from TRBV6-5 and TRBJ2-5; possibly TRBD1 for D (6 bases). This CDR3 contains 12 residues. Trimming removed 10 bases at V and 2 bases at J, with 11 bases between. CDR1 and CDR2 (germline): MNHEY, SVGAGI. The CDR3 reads CATKTGQETQYF. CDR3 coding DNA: TGTGCCACGAAGACAGGTCAAGAGACCCAGTACTTC.

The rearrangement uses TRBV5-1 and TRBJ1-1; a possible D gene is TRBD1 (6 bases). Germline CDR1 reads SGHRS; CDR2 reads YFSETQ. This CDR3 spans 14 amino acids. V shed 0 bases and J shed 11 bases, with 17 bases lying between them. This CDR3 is CASSLGDRGRGAFF. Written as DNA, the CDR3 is TGCGCCAGCAGCTTGGGGGACCGGGGGCGGGGGGCTTTCTTT. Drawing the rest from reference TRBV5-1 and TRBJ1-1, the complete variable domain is KAGVTQTPRYLIKTRGQQVTLSCSPISGHRSVSWYQQTPGQGLQFLFEYFSETQRNKGNFPGRFSGRQFSNSRSEMNVSTLELGDSALYLCASSLGDRGRGAFFGQGTRLTVV.

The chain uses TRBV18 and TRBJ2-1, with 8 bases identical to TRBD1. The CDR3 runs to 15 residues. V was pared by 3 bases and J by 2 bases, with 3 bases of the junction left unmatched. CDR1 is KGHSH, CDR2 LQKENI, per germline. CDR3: CASSPPGQAYNEQFF. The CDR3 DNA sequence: TGTGCCAGCTCACCCCCGGGACAGGCCTACAATGAGCAGTTCTTC.

CDR3 loop: CASRRRGQYEQYF. For the CDR3, the DNA is TGTGCCAGCAGACGACGAGGGCAGTACGAGCAGTACTTC. V and J are TRBV21-1 and TRBJ2-7; the DNA was not used to check the table's D call, TRBD2. TRBV21-1 is shown as a pseudogene. The CDR3 length is 13 residues.

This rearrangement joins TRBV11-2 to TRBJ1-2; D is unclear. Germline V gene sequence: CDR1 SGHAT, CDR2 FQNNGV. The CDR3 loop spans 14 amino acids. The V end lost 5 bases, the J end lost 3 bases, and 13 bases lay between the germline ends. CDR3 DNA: TGTGCCAGCAGCCTCCGGGAGGCCCACTATGGCTACACCTTC. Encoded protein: CASSLREAHYGYTF.

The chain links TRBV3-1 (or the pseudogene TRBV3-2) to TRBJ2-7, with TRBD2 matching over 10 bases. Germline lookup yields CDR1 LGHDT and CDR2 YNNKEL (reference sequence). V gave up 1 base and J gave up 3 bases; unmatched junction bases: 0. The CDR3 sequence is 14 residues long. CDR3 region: CASSQASGSYEQYF. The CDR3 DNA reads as TGTGCCAGCAGCCAAGCTAGCGGGAGCTACGAGCAGTACTTC.